The 6 T cell receptor beta chains below come from one sample, sequenced in a study of shared clonotypes between healthy human individuals. It was CD45RO-negative cells, positively selected for CCR7, that made up naive CD8 cells, with terminally differentiated effector memory CD45RA+ cells excluded. Measured with immunoSEQ multiplex PCR; TCRdb has only the in-frame clones, and not every one. The sample includes 2 million to 2.5 million clones, approximately 94% of them seen just once. Sequencing input: naive CD8+ T cells from PBMCs. The source of these receptors is a man between 18 and 35 years old in good health. Some clones in this sample may be carry-over from other donors' samples.

V usage is TRBV25-1 and J usage is TRBJ2-3, with D perhaps matching TRBD1 (5 bases). CDR3 length: 14 amino acids. Germline CDR1 reads MGHDK; CDR2 reads SYGVNS. V lost 5 bases to trimming and J lost 5 bases, with 14 bases between them. The CDR3 reads CASSPRQRGDTQYF. The DNA of the CDR3 is TGTGCCAGCAGTCCCAGACAAAGGGGAGATACGCAGTATTTT.

This clone appeared a few times. The chain has TRBV19 and TRBJ1-2; D is uncertain. CDR1 is LNHDA, CDR2 SQIVND, per germline (reference sequence). CDR3 length: 13 residues. V was clipped by 9 bases and J by 2 bases, with 13 bases between them. CDR3 residues: CASREGGNYGYTF. The CDR3 DNA is TGTGCCAGCCGGGAGGGCGGGAACTATGGCTACACCTTC.

The chain couples TRBV11-2 to TRBJ2-7; maybe TRBD1 (6 bases). Germline lookup yields CDR1 SGHAT and CDR2 FQNNGV. The CDR3 loop spans 16 amino acids. V lost 4 bases and J lost 1, with 17 bases in between. CDR3 amino acids: CASSSGQRLTSYEQYF. Here the CDR3 DNA reads TGTGCCAGCAGCTCCGGACAGAGACTAACGTCCTACGAGCAGTACTTC.

The rearrangement uses TRBV4-2 and TRBJ2-5; D possibly corresponds to TRBD2 (5 bases). The germline V and J ends were trimmed by 0 bases and 5 bases, with 13 bases remaining between them. Looked up from germline, CDR1 is LGHNA and CDR2 is YNFKEQ. The CDR3 contains 15 residues. The CDR3 DNA follows: TGTGCCAGCAGCCAAGATGAACTAGAATGGGAGACCCAGTACTTC. Translated, it gives CASSQDELEWETQYF.

This clone was found once. This sequence joins TRBV7-9 and TRBJ1-2; unclear D gene. Per the germline V gene, CDR1 is SEHNR and CDR2 is FQNEAQ (reference sequence). V was pared by 1 base and J by 7 bases, with 13 bases between. The CDR3 covers 14 residues. The CDR3 DNA reads as TGTGCCAGCAGCTTAGTAGTTGGGGTCTTTGGCTACACCTTC. Translation gives CASSLVVGVFGYTF.

The V and J genes are TRBV19 and TRBJ1-1; 7 positions agree with TRBD1. The CDR3 is 15 amino acids. Germline-derived CDR1 and CDR2 are LNHDA and SQIVND (reference sequence). Germline trimming cut 4 bases from V and 4 bases from J; bases unmatched to any gene: 9. The chain's CDR3 is CASSKPDRTGTEAFF. The DNA for the CDR3 is TGTGCCAGTAGTAAACCGGACAGGACGGGCACTGAAGCTTTCTTT.